This TCR beta chain was captured in a study of T cell repertoires in cytomegalovirus infection (dated by TCRdb to the late 2010s). At the level of the whole study: Donor HLA type was relevant to the analysis, as public TCR beta signatures indicated carriage of CMV infection together with the matching HLA type.

Based on the germline V gene (reference sequence), the CDR1 and CDR2 sequences are DFQATT and SNEGSKA. Reading from cysteine to phenylalanine, the CDR3 counts 13 amino acids. Solely the CDR3 DNA is kept, with 39 bases framed from the first base. A distance of 12 bases separates the germline ends of V and J, which lose 3 bases and 3 bases respectively. With regard to this clonotype: What this receptor recognizes is not known. No base-level quality is on record; no much larger clone is a single base apart.

Here is what the overall study found, with its caveats: The ex vivo response was dominated by HLA-C-restricted CMV-specific TCR beta clonotypes, which also provided the single most frequent clonotype in two of eight donors. Carriers of CMV infection plus the relevant HLA type were discriminated by the cumulative frequency of public TCR beta family members in the study cohort and in an independent roughly 340-donor cohort.

Sequencing took place on an Illumina HiSeq 1500. TCRdb reworked the public reads: Q25 trimming with fastp, MiXCR clone assembly, productive beta chains retained. Records with the same CDR3 protein are collapsed into one entry carrying the most frequent genes and DNA. For this sample there are about 130,000 distinct CDR3 sequences; 24% appear just once. The top ten clonotypes cover almost 35% of the sample. The sample was PBMCs, sequenced either directly or after in vitro stimulation (not recorded which). The receptor comes from a human donor in good health (CMV status not recorded). Some clones in this sample may be carry-over from other donors' samples. The rearranged chain carries TRBV20-1 and TRBJ2-7, with the identity of the D gene unclear. The sequence in DNA is TGCAGTGCTAGTAGGCGGCTAGTCTACGAGCAGTACTTC. Its protein is CSASRRLVYEQYF.